This TCR beta chain was sequenced during a study of response to subunit inactivated influenza vaccine. Study-level points and caveats: Researchers suggested that each seasonal influenza vaccination recruits few new T cells.

The CDR3 spans 16 residues. Looked up from germline, CDR1 is SGHRS and CDR2 is YFSETQ. Trimming took 4 bases from V and 1 from J; bases not matched to a gene: 6. This clonotype showed up many times. Its antigen is as yet unknown. TCRdb reprocessed the RT-PCR reads with MiXCR, giving one entry per CDR3 protein. The sample lists around 520,000 distinct CDR3 sequences; roughly 27% were seen once. The chain has TRBV5-1 and TRBJ2-2, with TRBD1 matching 8 bases. Source: CD4+ T cells sorted from PBMCs, taken around 5 days after vaccination. The clonotype was recovered from a man in his fifties who received an inactivated influenza vaccine. The CDR3: CASSITGTGNTGELFF. The CDR3 region has the DNA TGCGCCAGCAGCATAACCGGGACAGGGAACACCGGGGAGCTGTTTTTT.